This entry lists 17 T cell receptor beta chains sequenced from one sample in a study of CD8 T cells in ankylosing spondylitis (dated by TCRdb to about 2017). Receptor libraries were prepared by 5' RACE. This sample was sequenced with an Illumina HiSeq 2500. The public reads were reanalyzed by TCRdb: fastp trimming at Q25, MiXCR alignment, in-frame beta chains only. Merged by CDR3 protein, the rows form single entries marked with the most common genes and DNA. This sample is represented by around 28,000 distinct CDR3 sequences; about 29% of them were singletons. Jointly, the top ten make up less than 55% of the sample. Sequencing used synovial fluid, either unsorted or a sorted T cell fraction (not recorded which). The receptors derive from a male donor with ankylosing spondylitis.

The gene calls are TRBV9 and TRBJ2-1; tentatively, D is TRBD2 (7 bases). V was cut by 3 bases and J by 4 bases, with 11 bases left in between. The V gene's germline CDR1 is SGDLS and CDR2 YYNGEE. The CDR3 contains 14 residues. CDR3 nucleotides: TGTGCCAGCAGCGGGGGGGGCAGGTACAATGAGCAGTTCTTC. Protein: CASSGGGRYNEQFF.

The chain has TRBV7-2 and TRBJ2-2; 9 bases agree with TRBD1. The CDR3 contains 16 residues. After removal of 2 bases from V and 4 bases from J, the junction contained 5 bases not matched to a gene. The V gene's germline CDR1 is SGHTA and CDR2 FQGNSA. In nucleotides, the CDR3 is TGTGCCAGCAGCTTACTGGGACAGGGTAGCACCGGGGAGCTGTTTTTT. Translating it yields CASSLLGQGSTGELFF.

As for this clonotype: This may arise from a read error, as a much more abundant clone is one base away. The V call is TRBV28, the J call TRBJ2-3; TRBD2 matches 14 bases. CDR3 length: 18 residues. Per germline, CDR1 MDHEN and CDR2 SYDVKM. The DNA for the CDR3 is TGTGCCAGAAGTTTCTACGGGACTAGCGGGAGTAGCACAGATACGCAGTATTTT. Amino acid sequence: CARSFYGTSGSSTDTQYF.

The genes are TRBV9 and TRBJ2-2; tentative D call: TRBD2 (5 bases). Germline V gives CDR1 SGDLS, CDR2 YYNGEE. The CDR3 is 18 amino acids. V lost 4 bases and J 5 bases, leaving 24 bases between the germline ends. Written as DNA, the CDR3 is TGTGCCAGCAGCCCCCGCGCGGTAGGTGGGAGTAAGACCGGGGAGCTGTTTTTT. Its protein is CASSPRAVGGSKTGELFF.

This clonotype is judged large (0.1 to 1%). The genes are TRBV11-2 and TRBJ2-2; D gene uncertain. The CDR3 is made up of 15 amino acids. The germline gives CDR1 SGHAT, CDR2 FQNNGV. The V gene lost 3 bases and the J gene lost 1 base, with 9 bases spanning the gap. Written as DNA, the CDR3 is TGTGCCAGCAGCTTGAGCCACCAGAACACCGGGGAGCTGTTTTTT. It encodes CASSLSHQNTGELFF.

The rearrangement joins TRBV11-3 to TRBJ2-7; TRBD1 is a possible D gene (6 bases). CDR1 and CDR2 (germline): SGHNT, YENEEA. The CDR3 runs 13 residues. Trimming cost V 5 bases and J 4 bases, with 12 bases left between them. In nucleotides, the CDR3 is TGTGCCAGCAGCCTATTGACAGGATACGAGCAGTACTTC. Amino acid sequence: CASSLLTGYEQYF.

This chain links TRBV12-3 or TRBV12-4 with TRBJ2-1; D is perhaps TRBD1 (6 bases). The CDR3 has 15 amino acids. Between the trimmed V and J ends, which lost 2 bases and 7 bases, there was a span of 15 bases. The CDR3 sequence is CASSLTQGWENEQFF. The CDR3 DNA is TGTGCCAGCAGTTTAACACAGGGTTGGGAAAATGAGCAGTTCTTC.

This chain joins TRBV20-1 and TRBJ2-7, with 7 bases identical to TRBD2. Germline CDR1 DFQATT, CDR2 SNEGSKA (reference sequence). The CDR3 is 14 residues long. After removal of 6 bases from V and 0 bases from J, the junction contained 8 bases not matched to a gene. The CDR3 DNA is TGCAGTGCACAACTTCTAGCGGACTCCTACGAGCAGTACTTC. Residues: CSAQLLADSYEQYF.

This chain links TRBV6-1 with TRBJ2-7; D remains ambiguous. V was cut by 2 bases and J by 1 base, with 9 bases left in between. Germline CDR1 reads MNHNS; CDR2 reads SASEGT. The CDR3 loop spans 14 amino acids. CDR3 DNA sequence: TGTGCCAGCAGTGAATCGGGTGGTTCCTACGAGCAGTACTTC. This codes for CASSESGGSYEQYF.

J is TRBJ2-2 and V is TRBV27, with TRBD2 matching 8 bases. CDR1 is MNHEY, CDR2 SMNVEV, per germline (reference sequence). V shed 0 bases, J shed 1 base, and the junction held 1 base outside the gene matches. This CDR3 spans 16 amino acids. CDR3 loop: CASSLSAGGNTGELFF. The DNA for the CDR3 is TGTGCCAGCAGTTTATCGGCGGGAGGGAACACCGGGGAGCTGTTTTTT.

This chain connects TRBV18 to TRBJ2-7, with D unresolved. Trimming removed 2 bases at V and 4 bases at J, with 15 bases between. From germline, CDR1 is KGHSH and CDR2 LQKENI. The CDR3 totals 15 residues. CDR3 loop: CASSPAPRVGYEQYV. The CDR3, as DNA: TGTGCCAGCTCACCAGCTCCCCGGGTCGGATACGAGCAGTACGTC.

This clonotype was observed many times. The chain couples TRBV24-1 to TRBJ2-3; unclear D gene. Germline V gene sequence: CDR1 KGHDR, CDR2 SFDVKD. The length of the CDR3 is 14 residues. V gave up 4 bases and J gave up 0 bases, with 7 bases separating them. CDR3 bases: TGTGCCACCAGTGACTTGGACAGCACAGATACGCAGTATTTT. Its translation is CATSDLDSTDTQYF.

This clonotype was counted only a few times. This chain links TRBV2 with TRBJ1-1; TRBD1 might be the D (5 bases). The germline V and J ends were trimmed by 4 bases and 5 bases, with 20 bases remaining between them. The CDR3 loop spans 16 amino acids. CDR1 is SNHLY and CDR2 is FYNNEI in the germline V gene. CDR3 sequence: CASSVFGKSGRTEAFF. CDR3 DNA sequence: TGTGCCAGCAGTGTGTTCGGCAAATCGGGGCGGACTGAAGCTTTCTTT.

The J gene is TRBJ1-1, the V gene TRBV29-1; 7 bases match TRBD1. The CDR3 runs to 14 residues. Germline CDR1 SQVTM, CDR2 ANQGSEA. The trim removed 2 bases at V and 4 bases at J, leaving 7 bases unmatched. CDR3 coding DNA: TGCAGCGTTGAATCGACGGACAGGCTCACTGAAGCTTTCTTT. Encoded protein: CSVESTDRLTEAFF.

This clonotype was found a few times. This rearrangement joins TRBV24-1 to TRBJ2-5, with a tentative D call TRBD1 (6 bases). The CDR3 extends over 15 amino acids. V was clipped by 4 bases and J by 1 base, with 12 bases between them. Germline V gene sequence: CDR1 KGHDR, CDR2 SFDVKD. CDR3 protein: CATSETGTLQETQYF. For the CDR3, the DNA is TGTGCCACCAGTGAGACCGGGACACTCCAAGAGACCCAGTACTTC.

The chain has TRBV9 and TRBJ1-1, with D unresolved. The CDR3 covers 12 residues. CDR1 and CDR2 (germline): SGDLS, YYNGEE. V was shortened by 2 bases and J by 4 bases, with 6 bases between the two germline ends. The CDR3 DNA reads TGTGCCAGCAGCGTCCTAGGCACTGAAGCTTTCTTT. It codes for CASSVLGTEAFF. The complete variable domain, with remaining parts taken from reference TRBV9 and TRBJ1-1, reads DSGVTQTPKHLITATGQRVTLRCSPRSGDLSVYWYQQSLDQGLQFLIQYYNGEERAKGNILERFSAQQFPDLHSELNLSSLELGDSALYFCASSVLGTEAFFGQGTRLTVV.

This chain links TRBV7-8 with TRBJ2-7, with TRBD1 matching over 8 bases. Germline CDR1 and CDR2: SGHVS and FQNEAQ. Trimming at V came to 3 bases and at J to 2 bases, leaving 6 bases not matched to a gene. This CDR3 has 15 residues. CDR3 DNA sequence: TGTGCCAGCAGCTTCGGCTCGACAGGGGCCTACGAGCAGTACGTC. Its protein is CASSFGSTGAYEQYV.